This is a list of T cell receptor beta chains from one sample in a study of long-term antiretroviral therapy in people with HIV. TCRdb keeps only in-frame clones here, not all; method: immunoSEQ multiplex PCR. This repertoire shows some 30,000 clones, 94% found once; its top ten account for about 2.6%. The sequencing here drew on unsorted PBMCs, taken about 7.2 years after starting antiretroviral therapy. The receptors stem from a man in his fifties with HIV. CDR3s include the opening cysteine and the closing phenylalanine or tryptophan.

v_call	j_call	cdr3_aa
TRBV6-1	TRBJ1-1	CASTGQTNTEAFF
TRBV30	TRBJ1-5	CAWSVPGFYQPQHF
TRBV6-5	TRBJ1-2	CASSEFGQPHYTF
TRBV10-2	TRBJ2-7	CAVMGGGRYEQYF
TRBV5-6	TRBJ2-1	CASSLAWAGSYNEQFF
TRBV9	TRBJ2-7	CASSPRDRGSYEQYF
TRBV6-1	TRBJ2-2	CAVRQGAYTGELFF
TRBV28	TRBJ2-7	CASRRGGPSYEQYF
TRBV6-5	TRBJ1-5	CASSSQGYQPQHF
TRBV4-1	TRBJ2-5	CASSQKAETQYF
TRBV11-2	TRBJ2-7	CASSLPGQGSYEQYF